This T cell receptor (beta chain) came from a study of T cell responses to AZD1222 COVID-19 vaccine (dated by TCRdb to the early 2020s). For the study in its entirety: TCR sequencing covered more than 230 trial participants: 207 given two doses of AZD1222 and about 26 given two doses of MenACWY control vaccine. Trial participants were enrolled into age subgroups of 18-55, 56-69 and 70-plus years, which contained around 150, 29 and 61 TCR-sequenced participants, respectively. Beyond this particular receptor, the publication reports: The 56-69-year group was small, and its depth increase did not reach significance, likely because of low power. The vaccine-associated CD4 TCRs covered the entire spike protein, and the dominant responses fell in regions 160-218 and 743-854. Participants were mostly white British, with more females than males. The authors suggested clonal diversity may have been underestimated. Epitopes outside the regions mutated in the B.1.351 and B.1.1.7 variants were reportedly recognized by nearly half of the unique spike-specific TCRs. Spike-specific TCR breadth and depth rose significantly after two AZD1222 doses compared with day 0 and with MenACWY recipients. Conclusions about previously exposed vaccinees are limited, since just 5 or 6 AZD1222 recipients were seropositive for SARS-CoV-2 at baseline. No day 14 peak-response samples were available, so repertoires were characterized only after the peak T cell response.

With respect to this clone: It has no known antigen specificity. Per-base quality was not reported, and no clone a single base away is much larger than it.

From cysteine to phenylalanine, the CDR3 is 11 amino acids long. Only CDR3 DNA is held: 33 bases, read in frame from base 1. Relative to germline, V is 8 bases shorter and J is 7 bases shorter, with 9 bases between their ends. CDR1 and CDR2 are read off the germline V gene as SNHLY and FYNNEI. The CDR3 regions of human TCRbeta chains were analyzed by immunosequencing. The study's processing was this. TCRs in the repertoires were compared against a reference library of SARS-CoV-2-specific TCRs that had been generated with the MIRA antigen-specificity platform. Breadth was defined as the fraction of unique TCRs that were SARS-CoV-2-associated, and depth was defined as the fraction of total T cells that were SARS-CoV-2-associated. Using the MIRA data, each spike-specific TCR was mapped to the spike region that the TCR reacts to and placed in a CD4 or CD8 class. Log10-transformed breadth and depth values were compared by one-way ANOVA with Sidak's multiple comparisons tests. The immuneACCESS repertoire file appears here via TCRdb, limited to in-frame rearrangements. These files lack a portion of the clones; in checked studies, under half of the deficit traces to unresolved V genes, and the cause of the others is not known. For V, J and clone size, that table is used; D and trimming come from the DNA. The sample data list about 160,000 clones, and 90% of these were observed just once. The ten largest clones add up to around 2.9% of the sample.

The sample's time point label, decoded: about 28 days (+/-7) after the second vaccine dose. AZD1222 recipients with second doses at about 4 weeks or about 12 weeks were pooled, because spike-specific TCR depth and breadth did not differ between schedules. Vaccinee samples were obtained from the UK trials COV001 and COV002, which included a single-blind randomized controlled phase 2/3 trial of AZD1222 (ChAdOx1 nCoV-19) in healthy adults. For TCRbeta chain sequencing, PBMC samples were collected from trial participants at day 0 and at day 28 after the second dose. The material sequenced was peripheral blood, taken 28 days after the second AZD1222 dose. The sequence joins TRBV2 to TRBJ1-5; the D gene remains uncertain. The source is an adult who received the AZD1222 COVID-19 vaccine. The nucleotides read TGTGCCAGCGGCCTTCGACAGCCCCAGCATTTT. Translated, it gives CASGLRQPQHF. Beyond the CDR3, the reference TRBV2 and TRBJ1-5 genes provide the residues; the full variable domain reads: EPEVTQTPSHQVTQMGQEVILRCVPISNHLYFYWYRQILGQKVEFLVSFYNNEISEKSEIFDDQFSVERPDGSNFTLKIRSTKLEDSAMYFCASGLRQPQHFGDGTRLSIL.